These T cell receptor beta chains were read from a single sample in a study of blood T cell repertoires in COVID-19. TCRdb keeps only in-frame clones here, not all; method: immunoSEQ multiplex PCR. The sample consists of 160,000 or so clones, roughly nine tenths of them appearing once. The sequencing sample was made of peripheral blood. The receptor set was obtained from a man in his sixties with acute or convalescent COVID-19. CDR3s include the opening cysteine and the closing phenylalanine or tryptophan. The D gene is left open where the match is weak. The listing skips clone size in some rows; elsewhere it reads once, few, many or a size class.

TRBJ1-2 | . | . | TRBV29-1 | CSTDTQDLGYTF | TGCAGCACCGACACCCAAGATTTAGGCTACACCTTC
TRBJ1-5 | . | . | TRBV10-2 | CASSDGGYSNQPQHF | TGCGCCAGCAGTGACGGCGGGTATAGCAATCAGCCCCAGCATTTT
TRBJ2-7 | . | . | TRBV4-2 | CASSQVGAYEQYF | TGTGCCAGCAGCCAAGTCGGAGCCTACGAGCAGTACTTC
TRBJ1-4 | . | . | TRBV6-5 | CASSWDMGSEKLFF | TGTGCCAGCAGTTGGGACATGGGGAGTGAAAAACTGTTTTTT
TRBJ2-2 | TRBD1 | once | TRBV29-1 | CSVTRDRGPNTGELFF | TGCAGCGTAACCCGGGACAGGGGCCCTAACACCGGGGAGCTGTTTTTT
TRBJ1-3 | TRBD1 | . | TRBV30 | CASTGDNEYTIYF | TGTGCCTCAACAGGGGACAATGAATACACCATATATTTT
TRBJ1-4 | TRBD1 | . | TRBV5-1 | CASSETGGLEKLFF | TGCGCCAGCAGCGAGACAGGGGGTTTGGAAAAACTGTTTTTT
TRBJ2-5 | . | . | TRBV14 | CASSQMLEGGETQYF | TGTGCCAGCAGCCAAATGTTGGAAGGAGGGGAGACCCAGTACTTC
TRBJ1-1 | . | . | TRBV5-6 | CASSIPTVNTEAFF | TGTGCCAGCAGCATCCCCACTGTAAACACTGAAGCTTTCTTT
TRBJ2-1 | . | . | TRBV5-1 | CASSLGAAYNEQFF | TGCGCCAGCAGCTTGGGAGCGGCCTACAATGAGCAGTTCTTC
TRBJ1-4 | TRBD1 | . | TRBV4-3 | CASSLGTGGEKLFF | TGCGCCAGCAGCCTCGGGACAGGGGGTGAAAAACTGTTTTTT
TRBJ1-2 | TRBD1 | . | TRBV3-1/TRBV3-2 | CASSSRDRGAAF | TGTGCCAGCAGTTCCCGGGACAGGGGAGCTGCCTTC
TRBJ2-2 | TRBD1 | . | TRBV5-1 | CASKSGGPTGELFF | TGCGCCAGCAAATCAGGGGGCCCCACCGGGGAGCTGTTTTTT
TRBJ2-1 | TRBD1 | . | TRBV30 | CAWSMWTGDAYNEQFF | TGTGCCTGGAGCATGTGGACAGGGGACGCCTACAATGAGCAGTTCTTC
TRBJ1-5 | . | . | TRBV19 | CASRVDTGFNQPQHF | TGTGCCAGTAGAGTAGACACAGGGTTCAATCAGCCCCAGCATTTT
TRBJ1-4 | . | . | TRBV5-1 | CASSQAPGGGTTNEKLFF | TGCGCCAGCAGCCAAGCACCCGGCGGAGGGACAACTAATGAAAAACTGTTTTTT
TRBJ1-2 | TRBD1 | . | TRBV5-5 | CASSLVTGDGYTF | TGTGCCAGCAGCTTAGTTACAGGGGATGGCTACACCTTC
TRBJ2-7 | TRBD2 | . | TRBV5-6 | CASSSWGGTYEQYF | TGTGCCAGCAGCTCCTGGGGGGGGACCTACGAGCAGTACTTC
TRBJ2-7 | TRBD1 | . | TRBV25-1 | CASRGNRGSYEQYF | TGTGCCAGCAGGGGCAACAGGGGATCCTACGAGCAGTACTTC
TRBJ1-3 | . | . | TRBV2 | CASSRNAGNTIYF | TGTGCCAGCAGCCGGAATGCAGGGAACACCATATATTTT
TRBJ1-3 | . | . | TRBV18 | CASSQRGFGGNTIYF | TGTGCCAGCTCACAAAGAGGTTTCGGAGGAAACACCATATATTTT
TRBJ2-7 | TRBD1 | . | TRBV2 | CASSDLTGTGGPEQYF | TGTGCCAGCAGTGATCTAACCGGGACAGGGGGGCCCGAGCAGTACTTC
TRBJ2-3 | TRBD2 | . | TRBV27 | CASSLIAGGYTDTQYF | TGTGCCAGCAGTTTAATAGCGGGGGGGTACACAGATACGCAGTATTTT
TRBJ1-2 | . | . | TRBV15 | CATSRDYVARGFGYTF | TGTGCCACCAGCAGAGACTACGTCGCCCGGGGTTTCGGCTACACCTTC
TRBJ2-1 | TRBD2 | . | TRBV5-8 | CASSPLAGGWYEQFF | TGTGCCAGCAGCCCTCTAGCGGGGGGCTGGTATGAGCAGTTCTTC
TRBJ1-4 | . | . | TRBV9 | CASSEGTTNEKLFF | TGTGCCAGCAGCGAGGGGACAACTAATGAAAAACTGTTTTTT
TRBJ1-4 | . | . | TRBV19 | CASSLQGITNEKLFF | TGTGCCAGTAGTCTCCAGGGGATAACTAATGAAAAACTGTTTTTT
TRBJ1-1 | . | few | TRBV6-5 | CASSYSSGVLTEAFF | TGTGCCAGCAGTTACTCGTCCGGGGTCCTCACTGAAGCTTTCTTT
TRBJ1-2 | . | . | TRBV6-1 | CASSEVYEMAGNGNYGYTF | TGTGCCAGCAGTGAAGTTTATGAGATGGCAGGGAATGGGAACTATGGCTACACCTTC
TRBJ1-2 | . | . | TRBV9 | CASSVTSGVGEGGYTF | TGTGCCAGCAGCGTAACATCAGGGGTAGGAGAGGGTGGCTACACCTTC
TRBJ1-5 | TRBD1 | . | TRBV5-1 | CASSVTGGTNQPQHF | TGCGCCAGCAGCGTCACAGGGGGAACGAATCAGCCCCAGCATTTT
TRBJ2-5 | . | . | TRBV2 | CASGRGAVEAQYF | TGTGCCAGCGGTAGGGGCGCGGTTGAGGCCCAGTACTTC
TRBJ1-2 | . | . | TRBV3-1/TRBV3-2 | CASSATQGNYGYTF | TGTGCCAGCAGCGCCACCCAGGGGAACTATGGCTACACCTTC
TRBJ2-1 | TRBD1 | . | TRBV6-2/TRBV6-3 | CASRYSGTGGNEQFF | TGTGCCAGCAGATACTCCGGGACAGGAGGAAATGAGCAGTTCTTC
TRBJ2-5 | TRBD1 | once | TRBV18 | CASLTGGSETQYF | TGTGCCAGCCTGACAGGGGGGTCAGAGACCCAGTACTTC
TRBJ2-1 | . | once | TRBV30 | CAWSVRRPNEQFF | TGTGCCTGGAGTGTACGGCGGCCCAATGAGCAGTTCTTC
TRBJ2-2 | TRBD1 | once | TRBV11-1 | CASRTGTGKNAGELFF | TGTGCCAGCAGAACCGGGACAGGGAAAAACGCCGGGGAGCTGTTTTTT
TRBJ1-2 | TRBD1 | . | TRBV5-1 | CASSLNRGLKLANYGYTF | TGCGCCAGCAGCTTGAACAGGGGGCTGAAGCTAGCTAACTATGGCTACACCTTC
TRBJ2-3 | . | . | TRBV18 | CASSPRTSVTTDTQYF | TGTGCCAGCTCACCAAGGACATCCGTAACCACAGATACGCAGTATTTT
TRBJ2-1 | TRBD1 | few | TRBV5-6 | CASSLFFGDRGPNEQFF | TGTGCCAGCAGCTTGTTCTTTGGGGACAGGGGGCCCAATGAGCAGTTCTTC
TRBJ2-1 | . | . | TRBV7-2 | CASSAPGVNEQFF | TGTGCCAGCAGCGCACCGGGGGTCAATGAGCAGTTCTTC
TRBJ2-5 | . | . | TRBV4-1 | CASSQGTTQETQYF | TGCGCCAGCAGCCAGGGCACAACTCAAGAGACCCAGTACTTC
TRBJ1-1 | . | . | TRBV11-2 | CASSSTAEAFF | TGTGCCAGCAGCAGTACAGCTGAAGCTTTCTTT
TRBJ2-3 | TRBD1 | once | TRBV4-1 | CASSQALAGQGATDTQYF | TGCGCCAGCAGCCAAGCGTTAGCGGGACAGGGGGCGACAGATACGCAGTATTTT
TRBJ2-2 | TRBD2 | . | TRBV5-1 | CASRSTSGDTGELFF | TGCGCCAGCAGGTCTACTAGCGGGGACACCGGGGAGCTGTTTTTT
TRBJ2-7 | . | . | TRBV19 | CATSETGDEQYF | TGTGCCACCAGTGAGACGGGGGACGAGCAGTACTTC
TRBJ1-2 | . | . | TRBV6-5 | CASSYSIQVNYGYTF | TGTGCCAGCAGTTACTCTATTCAGGTCAACTATGGCTACACCTTC
TRBJ2-1 | TRBD2 | . | TRBV5-1 | CASSPMGGGSYNEQFF | TGCGCCAGCAGCCCCATGGGCGGGGGCTCCTACAATGAGCAGTTCTTC
TRBJ1-2 | . | . | TRBV7-9 | CASSSQGSNYGYTF | TGTGCCAGCAGCTCCCAGGGGTCAAACTATGGCTACACCTTC
TRBJ1-5 | . | . | TRBV27 | CASSLSGTLSNQPQHF | TGTGCCAGCAGTTTATCGGGGACACTTAGCAATCAGCCCCAGCATTTT
TRBJ1-3 | . | . | TRBV19 | CASSPRTGRRGFSGNTIYF | TGTGCCAGTAGTCCCCGAACAGGGCGCAGAGGGTTCTCTGGAAACACCATATATTTT
TRBJ2-2 | TRBD1 | . | TRBV2 | CASSHRGLYTGELFF | TGTGCCAGCAGTCACAGGGGGCTCTACACCGGGGAGCTGTTTTTT
TRBJ1-5 | . | . | TRBV19 | CASSRPREGEPQHF | TGTGCCAGTAGTCGACCGCGGGAGGGGGAGCCCCAGCATTTT
TRBJ2-2 | . | . | TRBV3-1/TRBV3-2 | CASSQEGDRPTGELFF | TGTGCCAGCAGCCAAGAGGGTGACAGGCCCACCGGGGAGCTGTTTTTT
TRBJ1-1 | . | . | TRBV7-9 | CASSLGQLNTEAFF | TGTGCCAGCAGCTTAGGGCAGTTGAACACTGAAGCTTTCTTT
TRBJ1-5 | TRBD1 | . | TRBV19 | CASTLDRAHSNQPQHF | TGTGCCAGTACCTTAGACAGGGCCCATAGCAATCAGCCCCAGCATTTT
TRBJ2-3 | . | . | TRBV5-1 | CASRVPQVGDTQYF | TGCGCCAGCAGGGTTCCGCAGGTTGGAGATACGCAGTATTTT
TRBJ1-5 | TRBD1 | . | TRBV7-2 | CASSLVTGGNQPQHF | TGTGCCAGCAGCTTAGTGACAGGGGGAAATCAGCCCCAGCATTTT